What follows are 30 T cell receptor beta chains derived from one specimen sequenced in a study of T cells in Graves' hyperthyroidism and ophthalmopathy. Amplification targeted TCR beta CDR3 regions from RNA transcripts. The HTBI primer set drove a first-round RT-PCR of the TCR CDR3. TCRdb reprocessed the multiplex PCR reads with MiXCR, giving one entry per CDR3 protein. The sample has fewer than 450,000 distinct CDR3 sequences, about 17% seen once. The sample taken for sequencing was blood. These receptor sequences come from a woman aged 30 to 39 with Graves' hyperthyroidism that later progressed to Graves' ophthalmopathy.

The chain uses TRBV6-9 and TRBJ2-7; D is undetermined. In germline, CDR1 is MNHGY, CDR2 SVAAGI. The CDR3 runs 13 residues. Trimming pared 4 bases from V and 2 bases from J, leaving 9 bases between. CDR3 coding DNA: TGTGCCAGCAGTTTACCGGGCCCCTACGAGCAGTACTTC. Its translation is CASSLPGPYEQYF.

The chain couples TRBV3-1 to TRBJ1-1; D is ambiguous. V lost 1 base and J 5 bases, leaving 14 bases between the germline ends. This CDR3 spans 15 amino acids. CDR1 and CDR2 from the germline V gene are LGHDT and YNNKEL (reference sequence). The CDR3 sequence: CASSQASGMGTEAFF. The DNA for the CDR3 is TGTGCCAGCAGCCAAGCTTCGGGGATGGGGACTGAAGCTTTCTTT. Drawing the rest from reference TRBV3-1 and TRBJ1-1, the complete variable domain is DTAVSQTPKYLVTQMGNDKSIKCEQNLGHDTMYWYKQDSKKFLKIMFSYNNKELIINETVPNRFSPKSPDKAHLNLHINSLELGDSAVYFCASSQASGMGTEAFFGQGTRLTVV.

This clonotype has at least ten counts. J is TRBJ1-4 and V is TRBV5-1; 7 nucleotides align to TRBD1. The length of the CDR3 is 15 residues. Germline lookup yields CDR1 SGHRS and CDR2 YFSETQ. Trimming at V came to 4 bases and at J to 4 bases, leaving 7 bases not matched to a gene. In nucleotides, the CDR3 is TGCGCCAGCAGCGAAGGGACAGTCGTTAATGAAAAACTGTTTTTT. Translation: CASSEGTVVNEKLFF.

The J gene is TRBJ2-1, the V gene TRBV18; 12 nucleotides agree with TRBD2. Per germline, CDR1 KGHSH and CDR2 LQKENI. The J segment lost 7 bases and the V segment lost 3 bases, leaving 7 bases of the junction unmatched. This CDR3 comprises 16 residues. The CDR3 nucleotides read TGTGCCAGCTCACCTCGGACTAGCGGGGAGAGGAATGAGCAGTTCTTC. Its protein product is CASSPRTSGERNEQFF.

V is TRBV3-1 and J is TRBJ1-4; D uncertain. Germline V CDR1 and CDR2: LGHDT, YNNKEL (reference sequence). This CDR3 is built from 15 residues. Trimming removed 1 base at V and 8 bases at J, with 14 bases between. The CDR3 loop reads CASSQGIVGGEKLFF. The DNA of the CDR3 is TGTGCCAGCAGCCAAGGGATTGTAGGTGGGGAAAAACTGTTTTTT.

This clonotype was seen more than once but under ten times. V is TRBV4-2 and J is TRBJ2-2, with D perhaps assigned TRBD1 or TRBD2 (5 bases each). The CDR3 has 14 amino acids. Deletions cut 4 bases from V and 1 base from J, with 7 bases between. Germline-derived CDR1 and CDR2 are LGHNA and YNFKEQ. CDR3 loop: CASSLGENTGELFF. The CDR3 region has the DNA TGTGCCAGCAGCCTGGGGGAGAACACCGGGGAGCTGTTTTTT.

V is TRBV6-2 or TRBV6-3 and J is TRBJ2-6; the D gene could be TRBD1 or TRBD2 (6 bases each). The CDR3 consists of 15 residues. The V end was cut by 10 bases, the J end by 4 bases, with 17 bases between. CDR1 is MNHEY, CDR2 SVGEGT, per germline. The CDR3 DNA sequence: TGTGCCATCTCCGCAGGGGAGGCCGGGGCCAACGTCCTGACTTTC. It codes for CAISAGEAGANVLTF.

The V gene is TRBV20-1, the J gene TRBJ2-4, with 10 bases fitting TRBD1. CDR1 is DFQATT, CDR2 SNEGSKA, per germline (reference sequence). After removal of 0 bases from V and 8 bases from J, the junction contained 4 bases not matched to a gene. The CDR3 length is 14 residues. In nucleotides, the CDR3 is TGCAGTGCTAGAGAGCAGACAGGGGGCGACATTCAGTACTTC. Translating gives CSAREQTGGDIQYF.

This clonotype has a handful of counts. This chain connects TRBV28 to TRBJ1-3; TRBD1 is a possible D gene (6 bases). V lost 7 bases and J lost 4, with 17 bases in between. CDR1 and CDR2 (germline): MDHEN, SYDVKM. CDR3 length: 15 residues. The CDR3 DNA is TGTGCCAGCACGAATCTACAAGGGGGGGGAAACACCATATATTTT. Its translation: CASTNLQGGGNTIYF.

This clonotype was recorded many times. The V and J genes are TRBV3-1 and TRBJ1-4; tentative D call: TRBD1 (5 bases). The V gene's germline CDR1 is LGHDT and CDR2 YNNKEL (reference sequence). This CDR3 has 15 amino acids. Trimming shortened V by 2 bases and J by 7 bases, and 14 bases separated the two germline ends. The CDR3 loop reads CASSQRGRDGEKLFF. In DNA form, the CDR3 reads TGTGCCAGCAGCCAACGGGGAAGGGACGGTGAAAAACTGTTTTTT.

The sample holds many counts of this clonotype. The V gene is TRBV12-3 or TRBV12-4, the J gene TRBJ2-2; either TRBD1 or TRBD2 may supply D (6 bases each). The V gene lost 0 bases and the J gene lost 5 bases, with 22 bases spanning the gap. CDR3 size: 19 residues. The CDR3 DNA follows: TGTGCCAGCAGTTTAGCGCTAAGTTGGGGGGCCAAATGGACCGGGGAGCTGTTTTTT. It yields the protein CASSLALSWGAKWTGELFF.

The chain employs TRBV7-8 and TRBJ1-5; D remains ambiguous. Germline V gene sequence: CDR1 SGHVS, CDR2 FQNEAQ. This CDR3 contains 14 residues. Trimming removed 2 bases at V and 4 bases at J, with 9 bases between. CDR3 protein: CASSLRGRNQPQHF. For the CDR3, the DNA is TGTGCCAGCAGCTTACGGGGTAGGAATCAGCCCCAGCATTTT.

This clonotype was seen ten or more times. The chain uses TRBV2 and TRBJ2-1; tentatively, D is TRBD1 (5 bases). V lost 11 bases and J 4 bases, leaving 9 bases between the germline ends. Germline V gene data show CDR1 as SNHLY and CDR2 as FYNNEI. The CDR3 loop spans 11 amino acids. The CDR3 reads CARQGYNEQFF. CDR3 DNA sequence: TGTGCCCGCCAGGGTTACAATGAGCAGTTCTTC.

This clonotype has a handful of counts. V usage is TRBV20-1 and J usage is TRBJ2-1; TRBD2 aligns across 8 bases. The length of the CDR3 is 15 residues. CDR1 and CDR2 from the germline V gene are DFQATT and SNEGSKA (reference sequence). CDR3 protein: CNAHTSGDSYNEQFF. The CDR3 DNA sequence: TGCAATGCGCACACTAGCGGTGACTCCTACAATGAGCAGTTCTTC.

In its sample, this clonotype was seen many times. The V call is TRBV6-1, the J call TRBJ2-2; 11 bases line up with TRBD2. Germline loops: CDR1 MNHNS, CDR2 SASEGT. After removal of 6 bases from V and 0 bases from J, the junction contained 6 bases not matched to a gene. The CDR3 is 17 amino acids. The CDR3 DNA is TGTGCCAGCAGGCTAGCGGGAGGCTCCGCGAACACCGGGGAGCTGTTTTTT. Translation gives CASRLAGGSANTGELFF.

Ten or more counts support this clonotype. The CDR3 reads CASSPSGTTLDTDTQYF. In nucleotides, the CDR3 is TGTGCCAGCAGTCCCTCCGGGACCACCTTGGACACAGATACGCAGTATTTT. This rearrangement joins TRBV28 to TRBJ2-3; the D call may be TRBD1 or TRBD2 (5 bases each). Trimming removed 5 bases from V and 2 bases from J, with 20 bases in between. In germline, CDR1 is MDHEN, CDR2 SYDVKM. CDR3 length equals 17 residues.

The CDR3: CASSQGTGQYGYTF. CDR3 in DNA: TGTGCCAGCAGCCAAGGGACAGGACAATATGGCTACACCTTC. The gene calls are TRBV14 and TRBJ1-2; 7 positions match TRBD1. The V segment lost 1 base and the J segment 5 bases; nucleotides outside the gene matches: 4. The CDR3 contains 14 residues. Germline V gene lookup returns CDR1 SGHDN and CDR2 FVKESK.

CDR3 nucleotides: TGCAGCGTTGAGGCTAGCGGGAGGGGATTACCCTACAATGAGCAGTTCTTC. It encodes CSVEASGRGLPYNEQFF. The chain employs TRBV29-1 and TRBJ2-1; 12 nucleotides line up with TRBD2. This CDR3 region has 17 residues. CDR1 is SQVTM and CDR2 is ANQGSEA in the germline V gene. Losses at the gene ends were 3 bases for V and 2 bases for J; bases not matched to a gene: 8.

This clonotype appeared many times. The rearrangement uses TRBV28 and TRBJ2-7; no firm D call. CDR3 length: 12 amino acids. Germline values: CDR1 MDHEN, CDR2 SYDVKM. V lost 6 bases to trimming and J lost 2 bases, with 8 bases between them. The CDR3 nucleotides read TGTGCCAGCAGCTTCCAGACCTACGAGCAGTACTTC. Protein sequence: CASSFQTYEQYF.

This clonotype appeared a few times. The chain combines TRBV7-9 with TRBJ1-1; D is possibly TRBD1 (5 bases). This CDR3 spans 15 amino acids. Per the germline V gene, CDR1 is SEHNR and CDR2 is FQNEAQ (reference sequence). V gave up 5 bases and J gave up 10 bases, with 23 bases separating them. The CDR3 loop is CASSQIGRGIQTAFF. CDR3 DNA: TGTGCCAGCAGCCAAATTGGGAGGGGCATACAGACAGCTTTCTTT.

In its sample, this clonotype was seen many times. The CDR3 nucleotides are TGTGCCAGCAGCCCTAACAGGGGCCCAGATTCACCCCTCCACTTT. Translating it yields CASSPNRGPDSPLHF. The V gene is TRBV12-3 or TRBV12-4, the J gene TRBJ1-6; 7 bases match TRBD1. Trimming removed 6 bases from V and 8 bases from J; junction bases left unmatched: 10. CDR3 length: 15 amino acids.

This clonotype showed up just a few times. The chain couples TRBV18 to TRBJ2-2, with unresolved D. Germline CDR1 KGHSH, CDR2 LQKENI. The CDR3 length is 14 residues. The V end was cut by 6 bases, the J end by 3 bases, with 11 bases between. This CDR3 reads CASSVQGYTGELFF. For the CDR3, the DNA is TGTGCCAGCTCCGTTCAAGGATACACCGGGGAGCTGTTTTTT.

This sequence joins TRBV27 and TRBJ2-1; D possibly uses TRBD1 or TRBD2 (5 bases each). In germline, CDR1 is MNHEY, CDR2 SMNVEV (reference sequence). The CDR3 runs to 16 residues. Trimming pared 6 bases from V and 6 bases from J, leaving 21 bases between. In nucleotides, the CDR3 is TGTGCCAGCAGCTTAGGCGCCGGGACCCTGATCAATGAGCAGTTCTTC. This translates into CASSLGAGTLINEQFF.

Many counts were recorded for this clonotype. The chain uses TRBV7-9 and TRBJ2-7; no definite D call. Germline-derived CDR1 and CDR2 are SEHNR and FQNEAQ (reference sequence). The CDR3 runs 14 residues. Trimming removed 5 bases from V and 1 base from J, with 12 bases in between. CDR3 amino acids: CASSLTPPSYEQYF. CDR3 in DNA: TGTGCCAGCAGCCTTACTCCTCCATCCTACGAGCAGTACTTC.

Many counts were recorded for this clonotype. This chain joins TRBV9 and TRBJ1-6; D not resolved. CDR1 and CDR2 from the germline V gene are SGDLS and YYNGEE. CDR3 size: 13 residues. V gave up 0 bases and J gave up 10 bases, with 8 bases separating them. The CDR3 protein is CASSVELDSPLHF. The CDR3 DNA sequence: TGTGCCAGCAGCGTAGAGCTGGACTCACCCCTCCACTTT.

This clonotype was counted between two and nine times. Germline and junction disagree at one end, which may indicate a read error. V is TRBV6-4 and J is TRBJ2-1, with 10 bases matching TRBD2. The CDR3 sequence is 15 residues long. Germline assignment: CDR1 MRHNA and CDR2 SNTAGT. The CDR3 sequence: CASSDSSGGVYEQFF. CDR3 bases: TGCGCCAGCAGTGACTCAAGCGGGGGGGTCTATGAGCAGTTCTTC.

This clonotype has a count of ten or more. The chain carries TRBV7-9 and TRBJ2-2, with D maybe TRBD2 (5 bases). This CDR3 is 17 amino acids long. The V gene's germline CDR1 is SEHNR and CDR2 FQNEAQ (reference sequence). V was trimmed by 5 bases and J by 6 bases, leaving 22 bases between them. The CDR3 protein is CASSTTGPIDGAGELFF. The CDR3 DNA is TGTGCCAGCAGCACAACCGGGCCAATCGACGGGGCCGGGGAGCTGTTTTTT.

V usage is TRBV27 and J usage is TRBJ2-7, with D possibly being TRBD2 (6 bases). V lost 4 bases and J lost 9, with 19 bases in between. Germline V lookup: CDR1 MNHEY, CDR2 SMNVEV (reference sequence). The CDR3 totals 14 residues. The CDR3 DNA sequence: TGTGCCAGCAGTTCGCCCCAGGACTATGGTCCGCAGTACTTC. It encodes CASSSPQDYGPQYF.

The sample holds a few counts of this clonotype. The chain carries TRBV15 and TRBJ2-6; D remains ambiguous. The V gene lost 6 bases and the J gene lost 0 bases, with 6 bases spanning the gap. CDR1 LNHNV and CDR2 YYDKDF come from the germline V gene (reference sequence). This CDR3 contains 14 residues. The CDR3 here is CATRSASGANVLTF. CDR3 in DNA: TGTGCCACCAGAAGCGCCTCTGGGGCCAACGTCCTGACTTTC.

A few counts support this clonotype. This chain connects TRBV6-5 to TRBJ1-2, with 8 bases identical to TRBD1. The J segment lost 6 bases and the V segment lost 1 base, leaving 10 bases of the junction unmatched. In germline, CDR1 is MNHEY, CDR2 SVGAGI. The CDR3 runs to 16 residues. The CDR3 DNA reads TGTGCCAGCAGTTACTTATACGGCAGGGGGCTAGATGGCTACACCTTC. Translation gives CASSYLYGRGLDGYTF.